This T cell receptor (beta chain) was captured in a study of lymphopenia after photon versus proton radiotherapy. Germline V lookup: CDR1 SGHRS, CDR2 YFSETQ. The CDR3 totals 15 residues. The V gene end was trimmed by 2 bases and the J gene end by 4 bases; junction bases not matched to a gene: 8. Measured with immunoSEQ multiplex PCR; TCRdb has only the in-frame clones, and not every one. This sample has tens of thousands of clones, with 86% found just once. This receptor was obtained from a middle-aged man with gastric cancer. V usage is TRBV5-1 and J usage is TRBJ1-1; the match to TRBD1 covers 7 bases. Sample: peripheral blood, taken from a patient treated with photon-based radiotherapy. The CDR3, as DNA: TGCGCCAGCAGCTTCCGCAGGGGGGGTAGCACTGAAGCTTTCTTT. This translates into CASSFRRGGSTEAFF.